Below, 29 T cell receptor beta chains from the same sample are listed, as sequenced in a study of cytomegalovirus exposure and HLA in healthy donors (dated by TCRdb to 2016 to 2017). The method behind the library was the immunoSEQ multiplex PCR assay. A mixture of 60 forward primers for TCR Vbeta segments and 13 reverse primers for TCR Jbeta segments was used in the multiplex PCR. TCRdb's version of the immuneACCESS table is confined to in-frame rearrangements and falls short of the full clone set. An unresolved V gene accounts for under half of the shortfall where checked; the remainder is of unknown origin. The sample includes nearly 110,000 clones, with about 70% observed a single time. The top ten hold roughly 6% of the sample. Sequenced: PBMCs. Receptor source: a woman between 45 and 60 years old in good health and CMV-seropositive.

CDR3 bases: TGTGCCAGCAGCTCGGGGGGAAGGGTCGAGCAGTACTTC. This sequence encodes CASSSGGRVEQYF. The chain recombines TRBV5-4 with TRBJ2-7; TRBD2 aligns across 7 bases. This CDR3 is 13 amino acids long. Germline V gene sequence: CDR1 SGHNT, CDR2 YYREEE (reference sequence). V lost 3 bases and J lost 6; bases outside the gene matches: 6. Complete variable domain (other parts from reference TRBV5-4 and TRBJ2-7): ETGVTQSPTHLIKTRGQQVTLRCSSQSGHNTVSWYQQALGQGPQFIFQYYREEENGRGNFPPRFSGLQFPNYSSELNVNALELDDSALYLCASSSGGRVEQYFGPGTRLTVT.

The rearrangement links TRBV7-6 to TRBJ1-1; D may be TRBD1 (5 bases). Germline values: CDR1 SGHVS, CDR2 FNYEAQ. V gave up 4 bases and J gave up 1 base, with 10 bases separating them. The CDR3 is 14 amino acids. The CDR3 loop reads CASSSAGRNTEAFF. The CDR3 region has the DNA TGTGCCAGCAGCTCAGCAGGGAGGAACACTGAAGCTTTCTTT.

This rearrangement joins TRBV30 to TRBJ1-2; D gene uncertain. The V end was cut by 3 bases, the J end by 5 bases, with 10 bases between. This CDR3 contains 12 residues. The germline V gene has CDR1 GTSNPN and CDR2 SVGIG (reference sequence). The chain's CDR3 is CAWRSRIYGYTF. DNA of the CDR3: TGTGCCTGGAGAAGTAGAATTTATGGCTACACCTTC. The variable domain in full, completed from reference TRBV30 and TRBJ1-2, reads SQTIHQWPATLVQPVGSPLSLECTVEGTSNPNLYWYRQAAGRGLQLLFYSVGIGQISSEVPQNLSASRPQDRQFILSSKKLLLSDSGFYLCAWRSRIYGYTFGSGTRLTVV.

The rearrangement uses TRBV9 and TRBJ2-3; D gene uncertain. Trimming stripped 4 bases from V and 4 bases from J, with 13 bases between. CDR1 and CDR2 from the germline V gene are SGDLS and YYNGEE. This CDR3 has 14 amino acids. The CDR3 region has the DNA TGTGCCAGCAGCCCGCCCCGCGGCGCAGATACGCAGTATTTT. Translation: CASSPPRGADTQYF. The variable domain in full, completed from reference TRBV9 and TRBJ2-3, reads DSGVTQTPKHLITATGQRVTLRCSPRSGDLSVYWYQQSLDQGLQFLIQYYNGEERAKGNILERFSAQQFPDLHSELNLSSLELGDSALYFCASSPPRGADTQYFGPGTRLTVL.

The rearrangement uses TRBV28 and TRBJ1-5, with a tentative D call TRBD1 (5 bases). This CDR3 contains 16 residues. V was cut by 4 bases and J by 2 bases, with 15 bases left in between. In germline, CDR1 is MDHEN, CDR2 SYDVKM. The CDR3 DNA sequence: TGTGCCAGCAGTTCTGCCGGGGGAATAGGCAATCAGCCCCAGCATTTT. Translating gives CASSSAGGIGNQPQHF. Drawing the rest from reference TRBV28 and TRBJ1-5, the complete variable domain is DVKVTQSSRYLVKRTGEKVFLECVQDMDHENMFWYRQDPGLGLRLIYFSYDVKMKEKGDIPEGYSVSREKKERFSLILESASTNQTSMYLCASSSAGGIGNQPQHFGDGTRLSIL.

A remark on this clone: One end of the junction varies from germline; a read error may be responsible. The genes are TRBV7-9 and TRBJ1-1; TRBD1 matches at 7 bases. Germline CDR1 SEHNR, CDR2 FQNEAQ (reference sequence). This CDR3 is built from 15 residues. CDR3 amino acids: CSSSLGDRETIEAFF. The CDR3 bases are TGTTCCAGCAGCTTAGGCGACAGGGAAACGATTGAAGCTTTCTTT.

The CDR3 is CASSYSGGGYTF. The CDR3 DNA follows: TGTGCCAGCAGCTACTCGGGAGGCGGCTACACCTTC. The V gene is TRBV7-9, the J gene TRBJ1-2; no firm D call. CDR1 SEHNR and CDR2 FQNEAQ come from the germline V gene (reference sequence). The CDR3 consists of 12 residues. V lost 4 bases to trimming and J lost 8 bases, with 11 bases between them.

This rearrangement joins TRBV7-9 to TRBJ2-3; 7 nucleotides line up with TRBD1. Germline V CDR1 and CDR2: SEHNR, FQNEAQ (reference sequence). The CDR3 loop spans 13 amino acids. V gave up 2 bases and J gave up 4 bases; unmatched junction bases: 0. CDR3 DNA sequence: TGTGCCAGCAGCTTAACAGGGGCAGATACGCAGTATTTT. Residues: CASSLTGADTQYF.

The CDR3 coding sequence is TGTGCCAGCAGTCCCCCCCTGCGTACCCACAATGAGCAGTTCTTC. Its protein product is CASSPPLRTHNEQFF. V is TRBV28 and J is TRBJ2-1; D is undetermined. The CDR3 runs 15 residues. V was pared by 5 bases and J by 5 bases, with 16 bases between. Germline CDR1 and CDR2: MDHEN and SYDVKM.

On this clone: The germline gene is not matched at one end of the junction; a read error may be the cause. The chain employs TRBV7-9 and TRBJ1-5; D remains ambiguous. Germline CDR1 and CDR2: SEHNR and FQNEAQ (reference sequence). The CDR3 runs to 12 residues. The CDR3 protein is CSSSVSNQPQHF. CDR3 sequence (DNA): TGTTCCAGTTCAGTTAGCAATCAGCCCCAGCATTTT.

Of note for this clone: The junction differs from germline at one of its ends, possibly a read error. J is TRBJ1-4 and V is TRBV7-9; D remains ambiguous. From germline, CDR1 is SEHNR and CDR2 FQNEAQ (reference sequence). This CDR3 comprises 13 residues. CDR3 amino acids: CSSSLASNEKLFF. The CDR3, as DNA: TGTTCCAGCAGCTTAGCCTCTAATGAAAAACTGTTTTTT.

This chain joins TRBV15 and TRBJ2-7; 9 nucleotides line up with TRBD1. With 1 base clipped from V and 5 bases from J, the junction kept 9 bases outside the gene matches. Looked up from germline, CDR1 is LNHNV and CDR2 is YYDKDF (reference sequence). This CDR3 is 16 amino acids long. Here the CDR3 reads CATSRGSGQGTNEQYF. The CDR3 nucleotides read TGTGCCACCAGCAGAGGCTCCGGACAGGGGACCAACGAGCAGTACTTC.

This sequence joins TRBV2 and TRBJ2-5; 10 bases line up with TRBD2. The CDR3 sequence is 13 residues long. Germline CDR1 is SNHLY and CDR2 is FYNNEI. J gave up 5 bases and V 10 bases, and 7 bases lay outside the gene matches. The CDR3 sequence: CAKKRGGGETQYF. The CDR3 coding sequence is TGTGCCAAAAAGCGGGGGGGCGGGGAGACCCAGTACTTC.

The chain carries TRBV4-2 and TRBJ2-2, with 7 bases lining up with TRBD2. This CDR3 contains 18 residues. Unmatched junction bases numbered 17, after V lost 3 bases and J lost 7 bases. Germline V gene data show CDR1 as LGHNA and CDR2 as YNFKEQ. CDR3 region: CASSQTWDYVRGSGELFF. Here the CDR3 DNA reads TGTGCCAGCAGCCAGACCTGGGACTACGTGAGAGGGAGCGGGGAGCTGTTTTTT.

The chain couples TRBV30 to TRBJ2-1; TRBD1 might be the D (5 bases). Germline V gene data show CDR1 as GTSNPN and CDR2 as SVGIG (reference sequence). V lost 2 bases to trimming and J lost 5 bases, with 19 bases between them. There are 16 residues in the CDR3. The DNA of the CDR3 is TGTGCCTGGAGTCCCATGGGGCTCTACCCCGACAATGAGCAGTTCTTC. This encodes CAWSPMGLYPDNEQFF.

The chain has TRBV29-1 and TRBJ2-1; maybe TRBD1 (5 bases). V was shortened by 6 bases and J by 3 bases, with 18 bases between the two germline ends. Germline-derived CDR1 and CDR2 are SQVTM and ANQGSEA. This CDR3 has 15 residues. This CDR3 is CSVRLGSDSYNEQFF. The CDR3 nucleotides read TGCAGCGTGAGACTGGGGTCCGACAGCTACAATGAGCAGTTCTTC.

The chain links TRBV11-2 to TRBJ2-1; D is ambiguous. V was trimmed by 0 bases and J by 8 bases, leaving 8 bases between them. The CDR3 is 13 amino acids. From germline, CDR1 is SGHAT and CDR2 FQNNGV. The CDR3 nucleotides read TGTGCCAGCAGCTTAGATAGTATGTATGAGCAGTTCTTC. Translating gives CASSLDSMYEQFF.

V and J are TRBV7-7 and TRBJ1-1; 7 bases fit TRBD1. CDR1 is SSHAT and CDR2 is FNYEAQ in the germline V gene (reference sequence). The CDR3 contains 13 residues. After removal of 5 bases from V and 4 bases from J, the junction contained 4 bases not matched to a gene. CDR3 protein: CASSLSGGTEAFF. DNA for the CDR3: TGTGCCAGCAGCCTTTCAGGGGGCACTGAAGCTTTCTTT.

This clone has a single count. The CDR3 protein is CASTGDLNTEAFF. In nucleotides, the CDR3 is TGTGCCAGCACAGGGGATTTGAACACTGAAGCTTTCTTT. This chain connects TRBV6-1 to TRBJ1-1, with D possibly TRBD1 on 6 matching bases. Trimming pared 7 bases from V and 0 bases from J, leaving 9 bases between. The CDR3 extends over 13 amino acids. CDR1 and CDR2 from the germline V gene are MNHNS and SASEGT.

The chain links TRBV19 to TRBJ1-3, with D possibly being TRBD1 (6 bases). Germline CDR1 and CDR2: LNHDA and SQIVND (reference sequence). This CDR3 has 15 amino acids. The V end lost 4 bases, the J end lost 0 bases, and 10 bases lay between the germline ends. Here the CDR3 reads CASSTRTVSGNTIYF. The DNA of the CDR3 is TGTGCCAGTAGTACCAGGACAGTCTCTGGAAACACCATATATTTT.

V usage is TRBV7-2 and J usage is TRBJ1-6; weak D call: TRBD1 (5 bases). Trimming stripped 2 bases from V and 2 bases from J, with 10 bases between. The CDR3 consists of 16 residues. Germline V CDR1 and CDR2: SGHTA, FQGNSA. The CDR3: CASSLWGSAYNSPLHF. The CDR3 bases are TGTGCCAGCAGCTTATGGGGCAGCGCCTATAATTCACCCCTCCACTTT.

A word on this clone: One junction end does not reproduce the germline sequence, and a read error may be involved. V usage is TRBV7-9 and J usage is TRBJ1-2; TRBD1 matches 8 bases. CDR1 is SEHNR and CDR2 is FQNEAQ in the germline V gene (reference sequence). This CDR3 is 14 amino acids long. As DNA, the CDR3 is TGTTCCAGCGGGCCTGGACAGGGTGAAGGGGGCTACACCTTC. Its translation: CSSGPGQGEGGYTF.

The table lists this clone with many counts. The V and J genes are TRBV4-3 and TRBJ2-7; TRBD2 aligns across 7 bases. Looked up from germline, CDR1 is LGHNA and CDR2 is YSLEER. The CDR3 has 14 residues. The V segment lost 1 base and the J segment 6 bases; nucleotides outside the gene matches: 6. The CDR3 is CASSQGLAEREQYF. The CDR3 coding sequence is TGCGCCAGCAGCCAAGGACTAGCAGAACGCGAGCAGTACTTC.

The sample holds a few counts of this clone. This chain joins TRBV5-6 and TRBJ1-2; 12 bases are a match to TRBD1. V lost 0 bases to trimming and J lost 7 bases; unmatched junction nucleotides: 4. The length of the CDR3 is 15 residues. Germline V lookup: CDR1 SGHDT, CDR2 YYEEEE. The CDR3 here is CASSLVGTGGGGYTF. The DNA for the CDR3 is TGTGCCAGCAGCTTGGTCGGGACAGGGGGCGGTGGCTACACCTTC.

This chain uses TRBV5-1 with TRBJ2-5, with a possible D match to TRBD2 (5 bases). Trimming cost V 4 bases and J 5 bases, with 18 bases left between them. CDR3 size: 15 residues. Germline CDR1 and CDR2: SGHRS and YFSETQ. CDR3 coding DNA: TGCGCCAGCAGCGAACGGACTGTCCCGGGGGAGACCCAGTACTTC. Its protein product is CASSERTVPGETQYF.

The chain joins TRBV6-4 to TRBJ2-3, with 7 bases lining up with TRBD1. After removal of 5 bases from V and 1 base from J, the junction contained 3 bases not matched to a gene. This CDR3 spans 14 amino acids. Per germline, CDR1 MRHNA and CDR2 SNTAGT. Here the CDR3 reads CASSSGGGTDTQYF. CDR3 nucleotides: TGTGCCAGCAGTTCAGGGGGAGGCACAGATACGCAGTATTTT.

The CDR3 DNA reads TGCGCCAGCAGCCCTGACGCAGGGGCCTATGGCTACACCTTC. Amino acid sequence: CASSPDAGAYGYTF. V and J are TRBV5-1 and TRBJ1-2; tentative D call: TRBD1 (6 bases). The V end lost 4 bases, the J end lost 4 bases, and 14 bases lay between the germline ends. CDR1 and CDR2 from the germline V gene are SGHRS and YFSETQ. The CDR3 loop spans 14 amino acids.

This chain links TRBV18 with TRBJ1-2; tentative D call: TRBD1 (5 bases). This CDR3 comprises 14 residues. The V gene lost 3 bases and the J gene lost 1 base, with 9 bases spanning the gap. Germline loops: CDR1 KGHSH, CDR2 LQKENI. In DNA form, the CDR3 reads TGTGCCAGCTCACCGAAGACAGATAACTATGGCTACACCTTC. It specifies CASSPKTDNYGYTF.

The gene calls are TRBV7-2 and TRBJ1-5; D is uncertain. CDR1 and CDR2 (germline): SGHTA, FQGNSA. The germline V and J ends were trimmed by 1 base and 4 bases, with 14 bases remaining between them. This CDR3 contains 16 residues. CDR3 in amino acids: CASSLESGLTNQPQHF. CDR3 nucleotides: TGTGCCAGCAGCTTAGAGTCAGGCCTCACGAATCAGCCCCAGCATTTT. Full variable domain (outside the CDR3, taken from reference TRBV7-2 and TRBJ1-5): GAGVSQSPSNKVTEKGKDVELRCDPISGHTALYWYRQSLGQGLEFLIYFQGNSAPDKSGLPSDRFSAERTGGSVSTLTIQRTQQEDSAVYLCASSLESGLTNQPQHFGDGTRLSIL.